The clone carrying this T cell receptor (beta chain) was picked up many times. The sample comes from a study of low-dose radiotherapy and immunotherapy resistance in tumors. At the level of the study: A total of 6.5 Gy was given to Cohort 1 as 0.5 Gy per fraction every 2 weeks. Cohort 2 patients were irradiated with 1 Gy every two weeks, reaching 13 Gy over 26 weeks.

In germline, CDR1 is SNHLY, CDR2 FYNNEI. The CDR3 loop spans 16 amino acids. Between the trimmed V and J ends, which lost 7 bases and 0 bases, there was a span of 13 bases. Both TCRalpha and TCRbeta chains were reverse transcribed with V-gene-specific primers. A roughly 22-cycle PCR with a constant-region primer and V-primer adapter amplified TCRs. With in vitro transcription, the isolated mRNA was amplified. TCRdb ran MiXCR on the reads and lists one entry per CDR3 protein. The sample carries tens of thousands of distinct CDR3 sequences, approximately 26% recorded once. Time point described: after trial treatment. Treatment described: LDRT plus nivolumab, ipilimumab, low-dose cyclophosphamide and aspirin (RACIN trial). Patients eligible had advanced solid tumors without tumor-infiltrating lymphocytes.

This rearrangement joins TRBV2 to TRBJ2-6, with TRBD1 as a possible D gene (5 bases). The input for sequencing was PBMCs, taken after low-dose radiotherapy plus immunotherapy. The sequence was collected from a male donor with prostate cancer. CDR3 residues: CASTGQGYSGANVLTF. The CDR3 DNA is TGTGCCAGCACTGGGCAGGGCTACTCTGGGGCCAACGTCCTGACTTTC.